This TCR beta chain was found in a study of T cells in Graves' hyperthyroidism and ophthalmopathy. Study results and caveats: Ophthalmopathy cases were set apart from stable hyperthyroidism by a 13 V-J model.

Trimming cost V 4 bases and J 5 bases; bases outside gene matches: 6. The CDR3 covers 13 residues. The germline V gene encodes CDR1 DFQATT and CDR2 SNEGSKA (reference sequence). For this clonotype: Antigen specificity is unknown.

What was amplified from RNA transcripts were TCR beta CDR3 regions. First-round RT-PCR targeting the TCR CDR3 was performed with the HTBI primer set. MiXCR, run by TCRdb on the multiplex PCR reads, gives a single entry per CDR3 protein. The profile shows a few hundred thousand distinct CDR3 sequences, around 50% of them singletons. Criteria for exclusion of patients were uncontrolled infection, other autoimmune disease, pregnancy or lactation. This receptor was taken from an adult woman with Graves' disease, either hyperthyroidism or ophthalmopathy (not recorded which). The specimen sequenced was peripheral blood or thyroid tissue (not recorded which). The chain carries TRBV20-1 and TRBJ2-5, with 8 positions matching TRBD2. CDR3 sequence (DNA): TGCAGTGCTATAAGCGGGAGAATGGAGACCCAGTACTTC. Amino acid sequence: CSAISGRMETQYF.